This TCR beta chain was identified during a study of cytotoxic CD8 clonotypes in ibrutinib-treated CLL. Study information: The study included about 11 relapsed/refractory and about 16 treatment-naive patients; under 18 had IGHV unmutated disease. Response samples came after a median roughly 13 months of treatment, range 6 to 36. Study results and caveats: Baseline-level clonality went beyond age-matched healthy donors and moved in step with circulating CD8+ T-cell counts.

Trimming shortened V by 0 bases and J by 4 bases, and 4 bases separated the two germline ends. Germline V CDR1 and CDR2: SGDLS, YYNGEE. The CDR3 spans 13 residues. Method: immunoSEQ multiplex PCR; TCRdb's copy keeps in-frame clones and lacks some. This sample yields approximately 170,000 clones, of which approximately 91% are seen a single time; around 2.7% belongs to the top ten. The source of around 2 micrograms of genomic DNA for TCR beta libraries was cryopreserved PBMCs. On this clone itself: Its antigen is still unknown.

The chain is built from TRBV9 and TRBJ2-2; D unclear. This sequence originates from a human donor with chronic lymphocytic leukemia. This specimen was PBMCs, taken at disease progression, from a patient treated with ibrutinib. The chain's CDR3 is CASSVGGTGELFF. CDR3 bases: TGTGCCAGCAGCGTAGGCGGCACCGGGGAGCTGTTTTTT.